These T cell receptor beta chains were read from a single sample in a study of shared clonotypes between healthy human individuals. The data were produced by immunoSEQ multiplex PCR, yet TCRdb's version contains in-frame clones alone and is incomplete. The sample consists of about 820,000 clones, 80% to 95% of them appearing once. Sequencing was performed on naive CD8+ T cells sorted from blood. Receptors originate from a man aged 30 to 39 in good health. The conserved cysteine and the conserved F or W are not part of the CDR3 here. Fields, in order: J gene, V gene, D gene, CDR3 protein. A D gene is named only where the DNA matches it firmly.

>TRBJ2-7|TRBV4-1|-
ASSQAAGSSYEQY
>TRBJ1-2|TRBV14|TRBD1
ASSSTGGRIYGYT
>TRBJ2-1|TRBV27|TRBD2
ASRLAGSYNEQF
>TRBJ2-1|TRBV2|TRBD2
ASPEGEGGHNEQF
>TRBJ2-3|TRBV6-1|-
ASSESEDTSSPATDTQY
>TRBJ2-7|TRBV5-4|-
ASSLASSVGEQY
>TRBJ2-2|TRBV5-8|-
ASSLGSSNTGELF
>TRBJ1-3|TRBV9|TRBD1
ASSAEGASSGNTIY
>TRBJ1-5|TRBV6-5|-
ASSYGGASQPQH
>TRBJ2-3|TRBV19|-
ASSIVRTDTQY
>TRBJ1-2|TRBV27|TRBD1
ASSPLTGSYGYT
>TRBJ2-1|TRBV9|TRBD2
ASSTRGTSETYNEQF
>TRBJ1-1|TRBV13|-
ASRDQRPEAF
>TRBJ2-1|TRBV29-1|TRBD2
SVGPGTSSYNEQF
>TRBJ2-1|TRBV28|-
ASILTGVGTYNEQF
>TRBJ1-3|TRBV7-9|-
ASSLVVRSSGNTIY
>TRBJ2-1|TRBV16|-
ASSQLLARNEQF
>TRBJ1-1|TRBV10-3|-
AISESYSTGSPTEAF
>TRBJ2-7|TRBV5-5|TRBD2
ASRTSGSVEQY
>TRBJ2-1|TRBV11-3|TRBD2
ASSLNGRVNEQF
>TRBJ2-1|TRBV7-9|TRBD2
ASSLKLAAYNEQF
>TRBJ2-7|TRBV19|TRBD1
ASSMLGGLYEQY
>TRBJ2-1|TRBV5-5|-
ASSLKGSSYNEQF
>TRBJ1-1|TRBV15|-
ATSRDFSYAEAF
>TRBJ1-5|TRBV7-7|-
ASSFRQADSNQPQH
>TRBJ2-1|TRBV4-3|TRBD2
ASSQVGGLAGDEQF
>TRBJ1-3|TRBV7-9|TRBD1
ASSPSSGGITRGNTIY
>TRBJ2-1|TRBV9|-
ASSVDSEGFYNEQF
>TRBJ2-7|TRBV27|-
ASSTGTRVQY
>TRBJ2-5|TRBV6-1|TRBD2
ASSEPRVAGVETQY
>TRBJ1-1|TRBV15|TRBD1
ATSRDRVSGGAF
>TRBJ2-2|TRBV7-9|-
ASSLAQRTANTGELF
>TRBJ2-5|TRBV6-4|-
ASSDEETQY
>TRBJ1-1|TRBV30|-
AWRAPGLAF
>TRBJ2-3|TRBV7-9|-
ASSLQY
>TRBJ2-7|TRBV9|TRBD1
ASSVGTGDYEQY
>TRBJ2-1|TRBV4-1|-
ASSQVVLGVGSYNEQF
>TRBJ2-7|TRBV7-9|-
ASSLARSYEQY